These T cell receptor beta chains were read from a single sample in a study of CXCR3-negative and CXCR3-positive naive CD8 T cells. TCRdb re-called the 5' RACE reads and shows each CDR3 protein once, DNA omitted. There are over 50,000 distinct CDR3 sequences in the sample, with around 0.75% held by the top ten. The specimen sequenced was naive CXCR3+ CD8+ T cells from blood. Every receptor here comes from a human donor in good health. Some clones in this sample may be carry-over from other donors' samples. Both conserved end residues are part of each CDR3.

J gene: TRBJ2-1; V gene: TRBV30; CDR3 protein: CAWSALAADDEQFF
J gene: TRBJ2-7; V gene: TRBV28; CDR3 protein: CASRPPGTATYEQYF
J gene: TRBJ1-1; V gene: TRBV7-8; CDR3 protein: CASSPSAGKPNTEAFF
J gene: TRBJ2-7; V gene: TRBV4-3; CDR3 protein: CASSQDGGTFPYEQYF
J gene: TRBJ2-7; V gene: TRBV6-5; CDR3 protein: CASSSIEGFSYEQYF
J gene: TRBJ2-7; V gene: TRBV29-1; CDR3 protein: CSVEGGNEQYF
J gene: TRBJ2-7; V gene: TRBV14; CDR3 protein: CASSQDRADSSYEQYF
J gene: TRBJ1-5; V gene: TRBV7-2; CDR3 protein: CASSLQQVGNQPQHF
J gene: TRBJ2-1; V gene: TRBV7-9; CDR3 protein: CASSTEGGAAYNEQFF
J gene: TRBJ2-7; V gene: TRBV18; CDR3 protein: CASSPAQYYEQYF
J gene: TRBJ1-2; V gene: TRBV7-2; CDR3 protein: CASSLEGRVSGYGYTF
J gene: TRBJ1-4; V gene: TRBV7-6; CDR3 protein: CASSFRHPPGANEKLFF
J gene: TRBJ2-7; V gene: TRBV14; CDR3 protein: CASSHDTYEQYF
J gene: TRBJ2-3; V gene: TRBV5-1; CDR3 protein: CASSEDGGGLHDTQYF
J gene: TRBJ1-1; V gene: TRBV7-9; CDR3 protein: CASSFHEQGEAFF
J gene: TRBJ2-7; V gene: TRBV29-1; CDR3 protein: CSVKGQGFYEQYF
J gene: TRBJ2-2; V gene: TRBV2; CDR3 protein: CASSSNRGLDTGELFF
J gene: TRBJ2-7; V gene: TRBV29-1; CDR3 protein: CSVSLAGSYEQYF
J gene: TRBJ2-7; V gene: TRBV15; CDR3 protein: CATSRSPGGTYEQYF
J gene: TRBJ1-5; V gene: TRBV7-9; CDR3 protein: CASSLSTGYQPQHF
J gene: TRBJ1-2; V gene: TRBV4-3; CDR3 protein: CASSQDRAQGVSWGYTF
J gene: TRBJ1-1; V gene: TRBV6-6; CDR3 protein: CASPGGREAFF
J gene: TRBJ1-2; V gene: TRBV7-9; CDR3 protein: CASSLAGAPYGYTF
J gene: TRBJ1-3; V gene: TRBV10-3; CDR3 protein: CAIMGSGNTIYF
J gene: TRBJ1-6; V gene: TRBV7-6; CDR3 protein: CASSLDSDYNSPLHF
J gene: TRBJ2-1; V gene: TRBV6-5; CDR3 protein: CASSYRLAPNEQFF
J gene: TRBJ1-5; V gene: TRBV7-9; CDR3 protein: CAGQGDNQPQHF
J gene: TRBJ1-2; V gene: TRBV7-9; CDR3 protein: CASSPGQVYGYTF
J gene: TRBJ2-5; V gene: TRBV12-3/TRBV12-4; CDR3 protein: CASSLWGQGPLSQYF
J gene: TRBJ2-7; V gene: TRBV7-9; CDR3 protein: CASSLVSGVNEQYF
J gene: TRBJ2-7; V gene: TRBV25-1; CDR3 protein: CASTDSDPYEQYF
J gene: TRBJ2-2; V gene: TRBV4-2; CDR3 protein: CASSHPGLASSGELFF
J gene: TRBJ1-1; V gene: TRBV6-2/TRBV6-3; CDR3 protein: CASSYRNTEAFF
J gene: TRBJ2-1; V gene: TRBV20-1; CDR3 protein: CSASRLAVSYNEQFF
J gene: TRBJ2-7; V gene: TRBV7-2; CDR3 protein: CASRFDRAPYEHYF
J gene: TRBJ2-7; V gene: TRBV9; CDR3 protein: CASSPGDRGDEQYF
J gene: TRBJ2-1; V gene: TRBV20-1; CDR3 protein: CSASVNVRGDLNEQFF
J gene: TRBJ2-7; V gene: TRBV19; CDR3 protein: CASSLTGSSTYEQYF
J gene: TRBJ1-4; V gene: TRBV29-1; CDR3 protein: CSVLDGSDEKLFF
J gene: TRBJ2-4; V gene: TRBV6-1; CDR3 protein: CASSPAGTVKNIQYF
J gene: TRBJ2-1; V gene: TRBV3-1; CDR3 protein: CASSQEIASEQFF
J gene: TRBJ2-7; V gene: TRBV5-1; CDR3 protein: CASSLAERGYEQYF
J gene: TRBJ2-1; V gene: TRBV7-3; CDR3 protein: CASSLWSGQGPYNEQFF
J gene: TRBJ1-1; V gene: TRBV7-9; CDR3 protein: CASNWGGHTEAFF
J gene: TRBJ1-2; V gene: TRBV7-6; CDR3 protein: CASSHPQGKSDYGYTF
J gene: TRBJ2-1; V gene: TRBV20-1; CDR3 protein: CSARDGVAHEQFF
J gene: TRBJ1-1; V gene: TRBV29-1; CDR3 protein: CSVDRGQWVNTEAFF